The 28 T cell receptor beta chains given below trace back to one sample, sequenced in a study of control samples from healthy donors and cancer patients. TCRdb's table, derived via immunoSEQ multiplex PCR, lists solely in-frame clones and lacks some. The data hold more than 75,000 clones, with roughly 80% observed a single time. Sequences were obtained from PBMCs. The receptors stem from an older man with lung cancer.

The chain has TRBV5-1 and TRBJ2-1; D is uncertain. Trimming took off 3 bases at V and 10 bases at J, with 8 bases between the two ends. The CDR3 totals 11 residues. CDR1 and CDR2 from the germline V gene are SGHRS and YFSETQ. CDR3 coding DNA: TGCGCCAGCAGCTGGGGAAGAGAGCAGTTCTTC. Its protein product is CASSWGREQFF.

The chain joins TRBV6-2 or TRBV6-3 to TRBJ1-3; 7 nucleotides align to TRBD1. The J segment lost 0 bases and the V segment lost 6 bases, leaving 5 bases of the junction unmatched. The CDR3 contains 15 residues. CDR1 MNHEY and CDR2 SVGEGT come from the germline V gene. DNA of the CDR3: TGTGCCAGCAGCACAGGGGCCGTCTCTGGAAACACCATATATTTT. Protein product: CASSTGAVSGNTIYF.

The chain has TRBV19 and TRBJ1-2; 7 nucleotides align to TRBD1. Germline V gene sequence: CDR1 LNHDA, CDR2 SQIVND (reference sequence). Trimming cost V 6 bases and J 1 base; bases outside gene matches: 5. The CDR3 totals 14 residues. The DNA for the CDR3 is TGTGCCAGTAGGCTCCGGGACAGTAACTATGGCTACACCTTC. Its translation is CASRLRDSNYGYTF.

The chain uses TRBV12-5 and TRBJ2-5; D uncertain. The CDR3 covers 17 residues. The germline gives CDR1 LGHNT, CDR2 FRNRAP. Trimming removed 0 bases from V and 7 bases from J, with 21 bases in between. CDR3: CASGLVKGQLPFWTQYF. CDR3 coding DNA: TGTGCTAGTGGTTTGGTAAAGGGTCAGCTCCCCTTTTGGACCCAGTACTTC. The full variable domain, with the rest looked up from reference TRBV12-5 and TRBJ2-5, is DARVTQTPRHKVTEMGQEVTMRCQPILGHNTVFWYRQTMMQGLELLAYFRNRAPLDDSGMPKDRFSAEMPDATLATLKIQPSEPRDSAVYFCASGLVKGQLPFWTQYFGPGTRLLVL.

V usage is TRBV24-1 and J usage is TRBJ2-3; TRBD1 matches at 8 bases. V gave up 4 bases and J gave up 5 bases; unmatched junction bases: 7. This CDR3 region has 15 residues. Germline V gives CDR1 KGHDR, CDR2 SFDVKD. The CDR3 loop reads CATSDRGQGQDTQYF. The CDR3 DNA follows: TGTGCCACCAGTGACCGTGGACAGGGTCAAGATACGCAGTATTTT.

The rearrangement joins TRBV6-2 or TRBV6-3 to TRBJ2-5; D perhaps matches TRBD2 (6 bases). The germline CDR1 and CDR2 sequences are MNHEY and SVGEGT. Trimming stripped 5 bases from V and 3 bases from J, with 10 bases between. The length of the CDR3 is 13 residues. For the CDR3, the DNA is TGTGCCAGCAGTAGACTAGGCGAAGAGACCCAGTACTTC. Amino acid sequence: CASSRLGEETQYF.

The CDR3 reads CASSPQLGQGNYGYTF. CDR3 bases: TGTGCCAGCAGTCCCCAACTGGGACAGGGAAACTATGGCTACACCTTC. The chain is built from TRBV28 and TRBJ1-2, with TRBD1 matching over 9 bases. This CDR3 comprises 16 residues. V was pared by 5 bases and J by 2 bases, with 9 bases of the junction left unmatched. Per germline, CDR1 MDHEN and CDR2 SYDVKM.

V is TRBV5-6 and J is TRBJ2-7; 7 nucleotides line up with TRBD1. Unmatched junction bases numbered 9, after V lost 0 bases and J lost 6 bases. Germline V CDR1 and CDR2: SGHDT, YYEEEE. This CDR3 region has 15 residues. The CDR3 reads CASSLEVTGYSEQYF. In DNA form, the CDR3 reads TGTGCCAGCAGCTTGGAGGTGACAGGGTATAGCGAGCAGTACTTC.

This chain connects TRBV5-1 to TRBJ1-1; perhaps TRBD1 as D (6 bases). The germline gives CDR1 SGHRS, CDR2 YFSETQ. Between the trimmed V and J ends, which lost 4 bases and 7 bases, there was a span of 17 bases. The length of the CDR3 is 14 residues. Here the CDR3 DNA reads TGCGCCAGCAGCCCGGTGCAGGGGACGTATGAAGCTTTCTTT. Its protein is CASSPVQGTYEAFF.

This sequence joins TRBV24-1 and TRBJ1-6; D is perhaps TRBD1 (6 bases). The CDR3 extends over 13 amino acids. Germline values: CDR1 KGHDR, CDR2 SFDVKD. V lost 2 bases and J lost 14, with 12 bases in between. Here the CDR3 reads CATSDSSGDTLHF. The CDR3 DNA is TGTGCCACCAGTGATTCGTCAGGGGACACCCTCCACTTT.

This clone was found a few times. The V call is TRBV2, the J call TRBJ1-5, with no clear D. Germline values: CDR1 SNHLY, CDR2 FYNNEI. Trimming took 3 bases from V and 6 from J, leaving 12 bases between them. The CDR3 runs 14 residues. The CDR3 nucleotides are TGTGCCAGCAGTGAGGACCGAACGGCTCAGCCCCAGCATTTT. It encodes CASSEDRTAQPQHF.

J is TRBJ2-5 and V is TRBV10-1, with 9 bases fitting TRBD2. Germline V gene sequence: CDR1 WNHNN, CDR2 SYGVQD (reference sequence). V trimming: 2 bases; J trimming: 0 bases; junction bases outside the gene matches: 4. This CDR3 is 16 amino acids long. CDR3 nucleotide sequence: TGCGCCAGCAGTGAGGGGGTAGCGGGGGACCAAGAGACCCAGTACTTC. Its protein is CASSEGVAGDQETQYF.

Only one count was recorded for this clone. The chain joins TRBV12-5 to TRBJ2-1, with a weak D call TRBD2 (5 bases). Trimming cost V 0 bases and J 10 bases, with 10 bases left between them. CDR3 length equals 13 residues. Per germline, CDR1 LGHNT and CDR2 FRNRAP. CDR3 residues: CASGLVLREEQFF. In DNA, the CDR3 is TGTGCTAGTGGTTTGGTACTCCGGGAAGAGCAGTTCTTC.

In this sample, this clone turned up once. The chain uses TRBV12-3 or TRBV12-4 and TRBJ2-1, with a tentative D call TRBD1 (5 bases). The CDR3 loop spans 11 amino acids. V was cut by 7 bases and J by 11 bases, with 12 bases left in between. The CDR3 nucleotides are TGTGCCAGCAAACAACAGGTCCAGCAGTTCTTC. It is translated as CASKQQVQQFF.

This chain uses TRBV5-6 with TRBJ2-1, with TRBD2 matching over 9 bases. Germline CDR1 and CDR2: SGHDT and YYEEEE. With 4 bases clipped from V and 10 bases from J, the junction kept 15 bases outside the gene matches. The CDR3 covers 16 residues. The CDR3 nucleotides are TGTGCCAGCAGCCCCTGGGGGGGGACTAGCAAATCGGAGCAGTTCTTC. Protein product: CASSPWGGTSKSEQFF.

The V call is TRBV9, the J call TRBJ1-3, with unresolved D. The CDR3 has 15 amino acids. Germline loops: CDR1 SGDLS, CDR2 YYNGEE. Trimming took 0 bases from V and 3 from J, leaving 10 bases between them. As DNA, the CDR3 is TGTGCCAGCAGCGTAGATTCCCATATTGGAAACACCATATATTTT. Translated: CASSVDSHIGNTIYF.

The chain uses TRBV27 and TRBJ2-3; a weak D match, TRBD1 (6 bases). The germline CDR1 and CDR2 sequences are MNHEY and SMNVEV (reference sequence). This CDR3 comprises 13 residues. Trimming removed 1 base from V and 6 bases from J, with 8 bases in between. CDR3: CASSLWGRDTQYF. Here the CDR3 DNA reads TGTGCCAGCAGTTTATGGGGGCGGGATACGCAGTATTTT.

This chain uses TRBV18 with TRBJ1-1; 8 bases line up with TRBD1. V dropped 3 bases and J dropped 4; count of bases not matched to a gene: 4. Germline assignment: CDR1 KGHSH and CDR2 LQKENI. This CDR3 is built from 14 residues. The CDR3 region has the DNA TGTGCCAGCTCACCGATAACAGGGGGCACTGAAGCTTTCTTT. This encodes CASSPITGGTEAFF. Variable domain in full (rest from reference TRBV18 and TRBJ1-1): NAGVMQNPRHLVRRRGQEARLRCSPMKGHSHVYWYRQLPEEGLKFMVYLQKENIIDESGMPKERFSAEFPKEGPSILRIQQVVRGDSAAYFCASSPITGGTEAFFGQGTRLTVV.

J is TRBJ2-5 and V is TRBV7-9; D may be TRBD1 (6 bases). CDR1 is SEHNR, CDR2 FQNEAQ, per germline (reference sequence). V was trimmed by 3 bases and J by 3 bases, leaving 11 bases between them. CDR3 length: 14 residues. The CDR3 sequence is CASSLATGKETQYF. For the CDR3, the DNA is TGTGCCAGCAGCTTGGCAACAGGGAAAGAGACCCAGTACTTC.

CDR3 residues: CASRKAGGKETQYF. The CDR3 DNA sequence: TGTGCCAGTAGGAAAGCGGGGGGAAAAGAGACCCAGTACTTC. The chain links TRBV19 to TRBJ2-5; TRBD2 matches 9 bases. The CDR3 is 14 residues long. Trimming took 6 bases from V and 3 from J; bases not matched to a gene: 5. Germline V lookup: CDR1 LNHDA, CDR2 SQIVND (reference sequence).

This chain joins TRBV5-6 and TRBJ2-3, with D uncertain. Per the germline V gene, CDR1 is SGHDT and CDR2 is YYEEEE. V shed 4 bases and J shed 0 bases, with 6 bases lying between them. The CDR3 totals 13 residues. The CDR3 DNA sequence: TGTGCCAGCAGCCGGATTAGCACAGATACGCAGTATTTT. It is translated as CASSRISTDTQYF. Together with reference TRBV5-6 and TRBJ2-3, the CDR3 gives the full variable domain: DAGVTQSPTHLIKTRGQQVTLRCSPKSGHDTVSWYQQALGQGPQFIFQYYEEEERQRGNFPDRFSGHQFPNYSSELNVNALLLGDSALYLCASSRISTDTQYFGPGTRLTVL.

The rearrangement joins TRBV24-1 to TRBJ1-5; 8 nucleotides align to TRBD1. Germline V gene data show CDR1 as KGHDR and CDR2 as SFDVKD. V trimming: 4 bases; J trimming: 16 bases; junction bases outside the gene matches: 8. This CDR3 contains 12 residues. CDR3 bases: TGTGCCACCAGTGACCCCCGGGACAGGATCCATTTT. Amino acid sequence: CATSDPRDRIHF.

The rearrangement uses TRBV5-6 and TRBJ1-1; D is unclear. Trimming shortened V by 1 base and J by 7 bases, and 11 bases separated the two germline ends. This CDR3 has 13 residues. Germline CDR1 is SGHDT and CDR2 is YYEEEE. The DNA for the CDR3 is TGTGCCAGCAGCTTGATGGGGTCCGATGAAGCTTTCTTT. Amino acids: CASSLMGSDEAFF.

The V gene is TRBV7-9, the J gene TRBJ2-5, with TRBD1 matching over 7 bases. The CDR3 contains 14 residues. Trimming at V came to 4 bases and at J to 5 bases, leaving 7 bases not matched to a gene. CDR1 SEHNR and CDR2 FQNEAQ come from the germline V gene (reference sequence). CDR3 protein: CASSYQRGLETQYF. The CDR3 nucleotides read TGTGCCAGCAGCTATCAGAGGGGGCTGGAGACCCAGTACTTC. Full variable domain (rest looked up from reference TRBV7-9 and TRBJ2-5): DTGVSQNPRHKITKRGQNVTFRCDPISEHNRLYWYRQTLGQGPEFLTYFQNEAQLEKSRLLSDRFSAERPKGSFSTLEIQRTEQGDSAMYLCASSYQRGLETQYFGPGTRLLVL.

This chain uses TRBV30 with TRBJ2-3, with D perhaps matching TRBD2 (7 bases). V was clipped by 5 bases and J by 14 bases, with 17 bases between them. CDR3 length: 11 residues. The germline CDR1 and CDR2 sequences are GTSNPN and SVGIG (reference sequence). The CDR3 here is CAWARGGGGYF. Here the CDR3 DNA reads TGTGCCTGGGCTCGGGGCGGGGGCGGGTATTTT.

V gene TRBV27 combines with J gene TRBJ2-1, with D perhaps matching TRBD1 (5 bases). Germline V CDR1 and CDR2: MNHEY, SMNVEV (reference sequence). The CDR3 covers 14 residues. V was trimmed by 7 bases and J by 8 bases, leaving 18 bases between them. CDR3 nucleotides: TGTGCCAGCACTCAAGGGGCAGTTAGAGATGAGCAGTTCTTC. Translation gives CASTQGAVRDEQFF.

This clone turned up a few times. The gene calls are TRBV28 and TRBJ1-1, with D hard to call. The V gene's germline CDR1 is MDHEN and CDR2 SYDVKM. CDR3 size: 14 residues. V lost 2 bases and J 2 bases, leaving 9 bases between the germline ends. The CDR3 spells CASSLIDLNTEAFF. The CDR3 nucleotides read TGTGCCAGCAGTTTAATAGACCTTAACACTGAAGCTTTCTTT.

This clone was seen just once. J is TRBJ1-1 and V is TRBV18; D is unresolved. Germline loops: CDR1 KGHSH, CDR2 LQKENI. This CDR3 has 14 residues. Trimming stripped 3 bases from V and 0 bases from J, with 8 bases between. The CDR3 sequence is CASSPAALNTEAFF. The CDR3, as DNA: TGTGCCAGCTCACCGGCCGCTTTGAACACTGAAGCTTTCTTT.